Listed here are 29 T cell receptor beta chains from one sample, sequenced in a study of blood T cell repertoires in COVID-19 (dated by TCRdb to about 2020). Receptors were amplified or captured by the immunoSEQ multiplex PCR assay. Not all clones reach the TCRdb copy of this immuneACCESS table, which keeps in-frame sequences only. Checked studies attribute under half of the gap to unresolved V genes and leave the rest unexplained. The sample records 150,000 to 200,000 clones, about 85% of which are singletons. Of the sample, about 9.1% is held by the ten largest clones. The material sequenced was peripheral blood. These receptors came from a woman aged 80 or over with acute or convalescent COVID-19.

In this sample, this clone turned up once. The rearrangement links TRBV29-1 to TRBJ2-5; 11 bases line up with TRBD1. This CDR3 spans 16 amino acids. Germline values: CDR1 SQVTM, CDR2 ANQGSEA. V lost 1 base, J lost 3 bases, and 7 bases stayed unmatched. DNA of the CDR3: TGCAGCGTTGAAGTAGTGGGACAGGGGGAGGAAGAGACCCAGTACTTC. Amino acid sequence: CSVEVVGQGEEETQYF.

This chain uses TRBV2 with TRBJ2-5; D ambiguous. The ends were cut back, 5 bases at V and 5 bases at J, with 15 bases in the middle. The CDR3 totals 14 residues. Germline CDR1 reads SNHLY; CDR2 reads FYNNEI. The CDR3 coding sequence is TGTGCCAGCAGTCGGCCCTCCCCCGGGGAGACCCAGTACTTC. Amino acids: CASSRPSPGETQYF.

The table lists this clone with a count of one. V is TRBV7-2 and J is TRBJ1-1, with a tentative D call TRBD1 (5 bases). Trimming removed 5 bases from V and 1 base from J, with 14 bases in between. Germline V CDR1 and CDR2: SGHTA, FQGNSA. The CDR3 sequence is 15 residues long. The CDR3 coding sequence is TGTGCCAGCAGCCCTAACGCCGGACAGAACACTGAAGCTTTCTTT. It yields the protein CASSPNAGQNTEAFF.

The rearrangement links TRBV5-1 to TRBJ2-7; 12 nucleotides match TRBD1. This CDR3 is 16 amino acids long. Germline-derived CDR1 and CDR2 are SGHRS and YFSETQ. Unmatched junction bases numbered 7, after V lost 4 bases and J lost 2 bases. DNA of the CDR3: TGCGCCAGCAGCGGCCCCGGGACAGGGGGCGCCTACGAGCAGTACTTC. This gives the protein CASSGPGTGGAYEQYF.

The chain is built from TRBV11-3 and TRBJ2-1; unclear D gene. From germline, CDR1 is SGHNT and CDR2 YENEEA. The ends were cut back, 5 bases at V and 0 bases at J, with 11 bases in the middle. The CDR3 extends over 15 amino acids. CDR3 residues: CASSPTVISYNEQFF. The CDR3 coding sequence is TGTGCCAGCAGCCCAACGGTGATCTCCTACAATGAGCAGTTCTTC.

The V gene is TRBV5-4, the J gene TRBJ1-6; TRBD1 aligns across 8 bases. This CDR3 contains 15 residues. CDR1 is SGHNT, CDR2 YYREEE, per germline (reference sequence). The J segment lost 9 bases and the V segment lost 4 bases, leaving 9 bases of the junction unmatched. The chain's CDR3 is CASSAQQGASSPLHF. The CDR3 DNA sequence: TGTGCCAGCAGCGCCCAGCAGGGGGCCAGTTCACCCCTCCACTTT.

The genes are TRBV18 and TRBJ1-3; 7 positions match TRBD1. The J segment lost 4 bases and the V segment lost 4 bases, leaving 4 bases of the junction unmatched. Per germline, CDR1 KGHSH and CDR2 LQKENI. The CDR3 is 14 amino acids. The CDR3 sequence: CASSQGQPGNTIYF. The CDR3 DNA is TGTGCCAGCTCACAGGGACAGCCCGGAAACACCATATATTTT.

The V gene is TRBV12-5, the J gene TRBJ1-1; D might be TRBD1 (5 bases). The CDR3 extends over 17 amino acids. Looked up from germline, CDR1 is LGHNT and CDR2 is FRNRAP. V lost 0 bases, J lost 3 bases, and 17 bases lay in between. CDR3 sequence reads: CASGLVVPGGTYTEAFF. DNA of the CDR3: TGTGCTAGTGGTTTGGTGGTCCCCGGGGGGACCTACACTGAAGCTTTCTTT.

This clone was seen once. The rearrangement links TRBV28 to TRBJ2-7, with 9 bases that match TRBD1. The CDR3 is made up of 13 amino acids. CDR1 is MDHEN and CDR2 is SYDVKM in the germline V gene. V gave up 10 bases and J gave up 4 bases; unmatched junction bases: 8. The CDR3 here is CAIMDRGRYEQYF. In DNA form, the CDR3 reads TGTGCCATCATGGACAGGGGTCGTTACGAGCAGTACTTC.

The genes are TRBV18 and TRBJ1-1; D perhaps matches TRBD1 (6 bases). The CDR3 consists of 16 residues. Germline V gene lookup returns CDR1 KGHSH and CDR2 LQKENI. The ends were cut back, 6 bases at V and 0 bases at J, with 17 bases in the middle. In DNA form, the CDR3 reads TGTGCCAGCTCTCGAAATAACAGGGACCTGAACACTGAAGCTTTCTTT. Protein sequence: CASSRNNRDLNTEAFF.

The rearrangement links TRBV11-3 to TRBJ2-2, with TRBD1 matching over 10 bases. The V gene's germline CDR1 is SGHNT and CDR2 YENEEA. The CDR3 loop spans 15 amino acids. V lost 5 bases to trimming and J lost 4 bases; unmatched junction nucleotides: 4. The CDR3 nucleotides are TGTGCCAGCAGCCCCAGGACAGGGGGCACCGGGGAGCTGTTTTTT. It codes for CASSPRTGGTGELFF.

This chain joins TRBV5-6 and TRBJ2-7; weak D call: TRBD1 (6 bases). Germline CDR1 SGHDT, CDR2 YYEEEE. V gave up 5 bases and J gave up 6 bases, with 21 bases separating them. The CDR3 has 15 amino acids. The CDR3 spells CASRNFRGTISEQYF. The CDR3 DNA follows: TGTGCCAGCAGAAACTTCAGGGGAACAATCTCCGAGCAGTACTTC. Based on the CDR3 plus reference TRBV5-6 and TRBJ2-7, the full variable domain is DAGVTQSPTHLIKTRGQQVTLRCSPKSGHDTVSWYQQALGQGPQFIFQYYEEEERQRGNFPDRFSGHQFPNYSSELNVNALLLGDSALYLCASRNFRGTISEQYFGPGTRLTVT.

This clone was counted a single time. V and J are TRBV19 and TRBJ1-6, with 9 nucleotides matching TRBD1. The CDR3 spans 17 residues. After removal of 5 bases from V and 4 bases from J, the junction contained 9 bases not matched to a gene. CDR1 and CDR2 from the germline V gene are LNHDA and SQIVND (reference sequence). The CDR3 region is CASSAGTGRRYNSPLHF. The CDR3 DNA reads TGTGCCAGTAGTGCCGGGACAGGGCGACGTTATAATTCACCCCTCCACTTT.

This clone was detected only once. V gene TRBV2 combines with J gene TRBJ2-2; 11 bases fit TRBD1. This CDR3 comprises 16 residues. J was trimmed by 3 bases and V by 5 bases; bases with no gene match: 5. Germline loops: CDR1 SNHLY, CDR2 FYNNEI. CDR3 DNA sequence: TGTGCCAGCAGTTACGGACAGGGGGCAGACACCGGGGAGCTGTTTTTT. Protein product: CASSYGQGADTGELFF.

The chain combines TRBV5-1 with TRBJ2-2; tentatively, D is TRBD1 (6 bases). The CDR3 is 15 amino acids. Germline V gene data show CDR1 as SGHRS and CDR2 as YFSETQ. V was pared by 2 bases and J by 0 bases, with 8 bases between. The CDR3 spells CASSLGGANTGELFF. As DNA, the CDR3 is TGCGCCAGCAGCTTAGGGGGAGCGAACACCGGGGAGCTGTTTTTT.

The genes are TRBV11-2 and TRBJ1-1, with 7 positions matching TRBD1. The germline CDR1 and CDR2 sequences are SGHAT and FQNNGV. The J segment lost 1 base and the V segment lost 5 bases, leaving 4 bases of the junction unmatched. The CDR3 length is 14 residues. CDR3 nucleotides: TGTGCCAGCAGCATCCGGACAGGGAACACTGAAGCTTTCTTT. This gives the protein CASSIRTGNTEAFF.

The chain combines TRBV7-9 with TRBJ1-5, with 8 bases aligning to TRBD1. The CDR3 extends over 18 amino acids. Germline assignment: CDR1 SEHNR and CDR2 FQNEAQ (reference sequence). The J segment lost 0 bases and the V segment lost 1 base, leaving 8 bases of the junction unmatched. CDR3 loop: CASSLGARGPSSNQPQHF. In DNA form, the CDR3 reads TGTGCCAGCAGCTTAGGGGCCAGGGGGCCCAGTAGCAATCAGCCCCAGCATTTT.

This sequence joins TRBV7-2 and TRBJ1-5; D uncertain. The CDR3 consists of 13 residues. The V end was cut by 7 bases, the J end by 4 bases, with 11 bases between. CDR1 and CDR2 (germline): SGHTA, FQGNSA. CDR3 nucleotide sequence: TGTGCCAGCAATAATGGGCTGAATCAGCCCCAGCATTTT. It codes for CASNNGLNQPQHF.

This chain connects TRBV9 to TRBJ2-7; TRBD2 agrees at 7 bases. The CDR3 contains 15 residues. V was clipped by 3 bases and J by 5 bases; unmatched bases: 11. Per the germline V gene, CDR1 is SGDLS and CDR2 is YYNGEE. The CDR3, as DNA: TGTGCCAGCAGCGCCCGAGGGGAGGGATTCCACGAGCAGTACTTC. Its translation: CASSARGEGFHEQYF.

This sequence joins TRBV5-4 and TRBJ1-5; weak D call: TRBD1 (5 bases). This CDR3 is built from 13 residues. In germline, CDR1 is SGHNT, CDR2 YYREEE (reference sequence). Between the trimmed V and J ends, which lost 0 bases and 6 bases, there was a span of 7 bases. DNA for the CDR3: TGTGCCAGCAGCTTGGGGGGGGGTCAGCCCCAGCATTTT. Protein product: CASSLGGGQPQHF.

This chain joins TRBV7-2 and TRBJ2-1, with D perhaps matching TRBD1 (5 bases). Germline loops: CDR1 SGHTA, CDR2 FQGNSA. This CDR3 spans 14 amino acids. The V gene lost 1 base and the J gene lost 9 bases, with 13 bases spanning the gap. CDR3 sequence reads: CASSLVQGRREQFF. The CDR3 DNA is TGTGCCAGCAGCTTAGTTCAGGGCCGGCGTGAGCAGTTCTTC. Based on the CDR3 plus reference TRBV7-2 and TRBJ2-1, the full variable domain is GAGVSQSPSNKVTEKGKDVELRCDPISGHTALYWYRQSLGQGLEFLIYFQGNSAPDKSGLPSDRFSAERTGGSVSTLTIQRTQQEDSAVYLCASSLVQGRREQFFGPGTRLTVL.

This chain joins TRBV11-1 and TRBJ2-1; 9 bases are a match to TRBD1. This CDR3 is built from 13 residues. The trim removed 7 bases at V and 6 bases at J, leaving 4 bases unmatched. Germline loops: CDR1 SGHAT, CDR2 FQDESV (reference sequence). The CDR3 spells CASIATGGNEQFF. The CDR3 DNA sequence: TGTGCCAGCATCGCGACAGGGGGCAATGAGCAGTTCTTC. The full variable domain, in which reference TRBV11-1 and TRBJ2-1 provide the parts outside the CDR3, is EAEVAQSPRYKITEKSQAVAFWCDPISGHATLYWYRQILGQGPELLVQFQDESVVDDSQLPKDRFSAERLKGVDSTLKIQPAELGDSAMYLCASIATGGNEQFFGPGTRLTVL.

The CDR3 bases are TGTGCCATCGGTGGTAGTCGGGTGGTTGGCACCGGGGAGCTGTTTTTT. The encoded protein is CAIGGSRVVGTGELFF. The genes are TRBV10-3 and TRBJ2-2; no reliable D call. This CDR3 contains 16 residues. Germline V gene sequence: CDR1 ENHRY, CDR2 SYGVKD. Trimming left V 8 bases short and J 4 bases short, with 20 bases between.

The chain employs TRBV6-1 and TRBJ2-2; TRBD1 agrees at 9 bases. CDR1 is MNHNS, CDR2 SASEGT, per germline. V lost 1 base and J lost 6; bases outside the gene matches: 12. The CDR3 length is 18 residues. CDR3 residues: CASSEGGGRDRAPGELFF. CDR3 in DNA: TGTGCCAGCAGTGAAGGTGGTGGGAGGGACAGGGCTCCCGGGGAGCTGTTTTTT.

In its sample, this clone was seen a few times. This chain joins TRBV6-5 and TRBJ1-1; D unresolved. Trimming removed 4 bases from V and 3 bases from J, with 12 bases in between. CDR1 is MNHEY, CDR2 SVGAGI, per germline. The CDR3 spans 14 residues. CDR3 in amino acids: CASSSPPVYTEAFF. DNA of the CDR3: TGTGCCAGCAGTTCCCCTCCAGTGTACACTGAAGCTTTCTTT.

The rearrangement links TRBV7-2 to TRBJ1-6; TRBD1 matches 9 bases. Per germline, CDR1 SGHTA and CDR2 FQGNSA. V gave up 6 bases and J gave up 8 bases; unmatched junction bases: 8. The CDR3 spans 15 residues. CDR3 loop: CASRTDRGDYSPLHF. In nucleotides, the CDR3 is TGTGCCAGCAGAACCGACAGGGGGGATTATTCACCCCTCCACTTT.

The rearrangement joins TRBV4-3 to TRBJ1-2; 7 positions match TRBD1. Germline V gives CDR1 LGHNA, CDR2 YSLEER. The CDR3 runs 15 residues. V gave up 1 base and J gave up 2 bases; unmatched junction bases: 4. This CDR3 reads CASSQVFRGNYGYTF. In nucleotides, the CDR3 is TGCGCCAGCAGCCAAGTTTTCAGGGGGAACTATGGCTACACCTTC.

The V gene is TRBV6-6, the J gene TRBJ2-5, with 10 positions matching TRBD2. This CDR3 region has 15 residues. CDR1 and CDR2 (germline): MNHNY, SVGAGI (reference sequence). With 10 bases clipped from V and 1 base from J, the junction kept 9 bases outside the gene matches. The chain's CDR3 is CAISSASGGQETQYF. The CDR3 bases are TGTGCCATCTCCTCGGCTAGCGGGGGCCAAGAGACCCAGTACTTC.

This clone was recorded once. Other nucleotide sequences in the sample specify the same CDR3. CDR3 sequence (DNA): TGTGCCAGCTCACCCCCGGGACTACAAGAGACCCAGTACTTC. As protein: CASSPPGLQETQYF. The chain couples TRBV18 to TRBJ2-5, with TRBD2 matching over 7 bases. V gave up 3 bases and J gave up 2 bases; unmatched junction bases: 3. Germline V gene sequence: CDR1 KGHSH, CDR2 LQKENI. This CDR3 has 14 residues.